This T cell receptor beta chain was captured by sequencing in a study of blood T cell repertoires in COVID-19. Study-wide context: Samples came from the United States, Italy and Spain, spanning acute and convalescent COVID-19.

The V end lost 6 bases, the J end lost 9 bases, and 13 bases lay between the germline ends. CDR3 length: 12 amino acids. The germline V gene has CDR1 WNHNN and CDR2 SYGVQD (reference sequence). Using immunoSEQ multiplex PCR, the repertoire was profiled, and TCRdb retains in-frame clones only, with some absent. This sample has 200,000 to 250,000 clones, with over 75% found just once. Categorization into cohorts depended on clinical history that participants reported. This chain uses TRBV10-1 with TRBJ2-3; D not resolved. Sequencing input: PBMCs or T cells enriched from blood (not recorded which). This clonotype was sampled from a woman aged 25-40 years who had been exposed to COVID-19. The CDR3 sequence is CASSSERDTQYF. The DNA for the CDR3 is TGCGCCAGCAGCTCGGAGCGAGACACGCAGTATTTT.